This T cell receptor (beta chain) was profiled in a study of cytomegalovirus exposure and HLA in healthy donors. Amplification used 60 Vbeta primers and 13 Jbeta primers. Sequencing was performed with immunoSEQ multiplex PCR; in TCRdb, only in-frame clones are kept and a portion is missing. This sample has 150,000 or so clones, with roughly 77% found just once. CDR1 is SGHTS and CDR2 is YDEGEE in the germline V gene. Trimming removed 7 bases from V and 4 bases from J; junction bases left unmatched: 7. This CDR3 has 14 amino acids. The sample consisted of PBMCs. The TCR was taken from a man aged 35 to 55 in good health and CMV-seronegative. The chain combines TRBV5-8 with TRBJ2-5; TRBD1 agrees at 10 bases. CDR3 nucleotides: TGTGCCAGCGGCAGGGACAGGGGCTCAGAGACCCAGTACTTC. Residues: CASGRDRGSETQYF.